What follows are 31 T cell receptor beta chains derived from one specimen sequenced in a study of neurological immune-mediated disorders. TCRdb passed the 5' RACE reads through MiXCR, listing each CDR3 protein once. Of 50,000 to 85,000 distinct CDR3 sequences in the sample, around 5.2% are singletons; the top ten hold around 2.8%. Sequencing was carried out using PBMCs. The source of these receptors is a woman younger than 45 with multiple sclerosis.

In its sample, this clonotype was seen many times. The rearrangement links TRBV9 to TRBJ2-1, with 7 bases that match TRBD1. The germline CDR1 and CDR2 sequences are SGDLS and YYNGEE. This CDR3 has 15 amino acids. V was pared by 5 bases and J by 3 bases, with 8 bases of the junction left unmatched. The CDR3 sequence: CASSPGGNNYNEQFF. The CDR3 bases are TGTGCCAGCAGTCCAGGGGGAAATAACTACAATGAGCAGTTCTTC. Using reference TRBV9 and TRBJ2-1 for the parts outside the CDR3, the full variable domain is DSGVTQTPKHLITATGQRVTLRCSPRSGDLSVYWYQQSLDQGLQFLIQYYNGEERAKGNILERFSAQQFPDLHSELNLSSLELGDSALYFCASSPGGNNYNEQFFGPGTRLTVL.

This clonotype was seen many times. V gene TRBV20-1 combines with J gene TRBJ2-2; 7 nucleotides line up with TRBD1. The V gene end was trimmed by 5 bases and the J gene end by 1 base; junction bases not matched to a gene: 1. Germline V gene lookup returns CDR1 DFQATT and CDR2 SNEGSKA (reference sequence). The CDR3 contains 13 residues. The chain's CDR3 is CSAWTGNTGELFF. The CDR3 nucleotides read TGCAGTGCTTGGACAGGGAACACCGGGGAGCTGTTTTTT.

This clonotype was counted at least ten times. The chain is built from TRBV12-3 or TRBV12-4 and TRBJ2-5; perhaps D is TRBD1 or TRBD2 (6 bases each). V gave up 3 bases and J gave up 4 bases, with 12 bases separating them. This CDR3 is built from 14 residues. The CDR3 loop is CASSFWGAGETQYF. In nucleotides, the CDR3 is TGTGCCAGCAGTTTCTGGGGGGCAGGAGAGACCCAGTACTTC.

This clonotype was observed at least ten times. The chain recombines TRBV28 with TRBJ1-4; D remains ambiguous. The V and J ends lost 3 bases and 2 bases respectively, with 10 bases between them. The CDR3 spans 15 residues. Germline loops: CDR1 MDHEN, CDR2 SYDVKM. CDR3 sequence (DNA): TGTGCCAGCAGTTTCTTTGGTAGGACTAATGAAAAACTGTTTTTT. As protein: CASSFFGRTNEKLFF.

This chain uses TRBV3-1 with TRBJ1-2; a weak D match, TRBD1 (5 bases). The CDR3 spans 15 residues. V lost 4 bases and J lost 4, with 16 bases in between. Per the germline V gene, CDR1 is LGHDT and CDR2 is YNNKEL (reference sequence). The CDR3: CASSLGGAPPYGYTF. The CDR3 coding sequence is TGTGCCAGCAGCCTCGGTGGGGCCCCTCCCTATGGCTACACCTTC. The full variable domain, its missing parts supplied by reference TRBV3-1 and TRBJ1-2, is DTAVSQTPKYLVTQMGNDKSIKCEQNLGHDTMYWYKQDSKKFLKIMFSYNNKELIINETVPNRFSPKSPDKAHLNLHINSLELGDSAVYFCASSLGGAPPYGYTFGSGTRLTVV.

This clonotype has a count of ten or more. The CDR3 DNA follows: TGTGCCAGCAGTTCCGAAGGGGTCACTGAAGCTTTCTTT. The encoded protein is CASSSEGVTEAFF. The chain has TRBV6-6 and TRBJ1-1, with a weak D call TRBD1 (5 bases). In germline, CDR1 is MNHNY, CDR2 SVGAGI (reference sequence). Between the trimmed V and J ends, which lost 4 bases and 4 bases, there was a span of 10 bases. This CDR3 region has 13 residues.

Points on this clonotype: An end of the junction does not agree with germline; a read error may underlie this. The chain carries TRBV27 and TRBJ1-5; the match to TRBD1 covers 7 bases. This CDR3 region has 14 residues. Germline CDR1 MNHEY, CDR2 SMNVEV (reference sequence). CDR3 loop: CASRQGTVGQPQNF. CDR3 bases: TGTGCCAGCAGGCAGGGGACAGTAGGTCAGCCCCAGAATTTT.

This clonotype was counted many times. The rearrangement joins TRBV5-1 to TRBJ2-3; tentatively, D is TRBD1 (6 bases). CDR1 and CDR2 (germline): SGHRS, YFSETQ. This CDR3 is 13 amino acids long. Between the trimmed V and J ends, which lost 2 bases and 7 bases, there was a span of 11 bases. Here the CDR3 DNA reads TGCGCCAGCAGCTTACAGGGAGAATATACGCAGTATTTT. It translates to CASSLQGEYTQYF.

Many counts were recorded for this clonotype. The junction differs from germline at one of its ends, possibly a read error. The chain carries TRBV7-7 and TRBJ2-5; D gene ambiguous. The CDR3 totals 14 residues. The V gene's germline CDR1 is SSHAT and CDR2 FNYEAQ (reference sequence). The CDR3 sequence: CASSLLGKQETQYF. The CDR3 DNA reads as TGTGCTAGCAGCTTATTAGGGAAACAAGAGACCCAGTACTTC.

This clonotype was seen many times. The chain uses TRBV10-3 and TRBJ2-3; either TRBD1 or TRBD2 may fit D (5 bases each). CDR1 is ENHRY and CDR2 is SYGVKD in the germline V gene. V shed 0 bases and J shed 0 bases, with 10 bases lying between them. The CDR3 runs 16 residues. The CDR3 loop is CAISESWGISTDTQYF. The CDR3 DNA follows: TGTGCCATCAGTGAGTCTTGGGGGATTAGCACAGATACGCAGTATTTT.

There are many counts of this clonotype. The genes are TRBV4-1 and TRBJ1-2; no reliable D call. There are 16 residues in the CDR3. The V gene's germline CDR1 is MGHRA and CDR2 YSYEKL. V shed 0 bases and J shed 4 bases, with 15 bases lying between them. The CDR3 sequence is CASSQDRGRSPYGYTF. The CDR3, as DNA: TGCGCCAGCAGCCAAGATCGAGGGAGGTCGCCCTATGGCTACACCTTC.

On this clonotype itself: The germline gene is not matched at one end of the junction; a read error may be the cause. The chain combines TRBV29-1 with TRBJ2-1; possibly TRBD2 for D (7 bases). Germline V lookup: CDR1 SQVTM, CDR2 ANQGSEA. This CDR3 has 15 amino acids. The CDR3 spells CSVGGGEGVDNEQFF. The CDR3 DNA reads TGCAGCGTTGGAGGAGGGGAGGGGGTGGACAACGAGCAGTTCTTC.

This clonotype was observed many times. The rearrangement uses TRBV20-1 and TRBJ2-1, with a weak D call TRBD2 (6 bases). The germline CDR1 and CDR2 sequences are DFQATT and SNEGSKA (reference sequence). This CDR3 spans 15 amino acids. Trimming removed 4 bases at V and 5 bases at J, with 18 bases between. The CDR3 nucleotides read TGCAGTGCTACCCGACATGCGGGGCTCGACAATGAGCAGTTCTTC. It encodes CSATRHAGLDNEQFF.

This clonotype was counted ten times or more. The rearrangement links TRBV20-1 to TRBJ2-5, with D possibly being TRBD2 (6 bases). V lost 8 bases, J lost 3 bases, and 13 bases lay in between. The CDR3 has 12 amino acids. In germline, CDR1 is DFQATT, CDR2 SNEGSKA (reference sequence). CDR3 DNA sequence: TGCAGTTCCCGTTGGGGGGAAGAGACCCAGTACTTC. It is translated as CSSRWGEETQYF.

This clonotype was seen only a few times. The chain joins TRBV20-1 to TRBJ2-5, with D possibly matching TRBD1 (5 bases). Germline V lookup: CDR1 DFQATT, CDR2 SNEGSKA (reference sequence). The germline V and J ends were trimmed by 6 bases and 5 bases, with 19 bases remaining between them. This CDR3 comprises 14 residues. The CDR3 DNA sequence: TGCAGTGCCCCGGACACAACAAAGGGGGAGACCCAGTACTTC. It yields the protein CSAPDTTKGETQYF.

This clonotype was seen a few times. DNA for the CDR3: TGCAGTGCTAGCAGGGGAGGAAGTGAAAAACTGTTTTTT. The encoded protein is CSASRGGSEKLFF. The chain uses TRBV20-1 and TRBJ1-4, with a tentative D call TRBD1 (6 bases). This CDR3 has 13 amino acids. V was trimmed by 3 bases and J by 7 bases, leaving 12 bases between them. Germline V gene data show CDR1 as DFQATT and CDR2 as SNEGSKA (reference sequence).

This clonotype was seen repeatedly, ten times or more. The V gene is TRBV12-3 or TRBV12-4, the J gene TRBJ1-1, with D possibly TRBD1 on 5 matching bases. The V gene lost 5 bases and the J gene lost 3 bases, with 13 bases spanning the gap. The CDR3 runs to 14 residues. Here the CDR3 reads CASSPQGTHTEAFF. The CDR3 DNA is TGTGCCAGCAGTCCCCAGGGCACCCACACTGAAGCTTTCTTT.

In its sample, this clonotype was seen many times. The V gene is TRBV5-1, the J gene TRBJ1-2; no clear D. From germline, CDR1 is SGHRS and CDR2 YFSETQ. The ends were cut back, 0 bases at V and 6 bases at J, with 12 bases in the middle. CDR3 length: 14 residues. As DNA, the CDR3 is TGCGCCAGCAGCTTGGCCTTGCAGAGGGATGGCTACACCTTC. This translates into CASSLALQRDGYTF.

This clonotype was seen at least ten times. V is TRBV5-1 and J is TRBJ2-7; D perhaps matches TRBD2 (5 bases). There are 15 residues in the CDR3. Trimming cost V 0 bases and J 0 bases, with 10 bases left between them. Germline CDR1 is SGHRS and CDR2 is YFSETQ. In DNA form, the CDR3 reads TGCGCCAGCAGCTTGGAGTTCCGGGGCTCCTACGAGCAGTACTTC. This encodes CASSLEFRGSYEQYF.

In this sample, this clonotype turned up a few times. This may be a read error, as it is one base from a much larger clone. The CDR3 DNA follows: TGCGCCAGCAGCTTGTCGAAGGGGAAATATGGCTACACCTTC. It is translated as CASSLSKGKYGYTF. The chain links TRBV5-1 to TRBJ1-2; the D gene is possibly TRBD1 (5 bases). The CDR3 has 14 residues. From germline, CDR1 is SGHRS and CDR2 YFSETQ. Trimming stripped 1 base from V and 5 bases from J, with 12 bases between.

Many counts were recorded for this clonotype. The chain recombines TRBV9 with TRBJ2-5, with D tentatively TRBD2 (6 bases). CDR1 and CDR2 (germline): SGDLS, YYNGEE. The CDR3 sequence is 14 residues long. V lost 0 bases and J 2 bases, leaving 8 bases between the germline ends. The CDR3 DNA reads as TGTGCCAGCAGCGTAGGCGGGGCACAAGAGACCCAGTACTTC. Translation gives CASSVGGAQETQYF.

This chain connects TRBV5-1 to TRBJ2-7; D remains ambiguous. The CDR3 has 14 residues. V lost 5 bases and J lost 0, with 12 bases in between. Germline V gene sequence: CDR1 SGHRS, CDR2 YFSETQ. CDR3 sequence (DNA): TGCGCCAGCAGTCCAGCGACTCCCTCCTACGAGCAGTACTTC. Translating gives CASSPATPSYEQYF.

The genes are TRBV7-8 and TRBJ2-2; D ambiguous. Trimming left V 5 bases short and J 5 bases short, with 18 bases between. CDR3 size: 16 residues. Germline CDR1 and CDR2: SGHVS and FQNEAQ. The CDR3 bases are TGTGCCAGCAGCCGATATGACTCCGCAGGTACCGGGGAGCTGTTTTTT. The encoded protein is CASSRYDSAGTGELFF.

This clonotype was recorded at least ten times. The rearrangement joins TRBV5-1 to TRBJ2-2, with 7 bases lining up with TRBD2. The ends lost 2 bases at V and 6 bases at J; junction bases unmatched: 4. The CDR3 totals 14 residues. The germline gives CDR1 SGHRS, CDR2 YFSETQ. The CDR3 loop is CASSFGGLPGELFF. In DNA form, the CDR3 reads TGCGCCAGCAGCTTCGGGGGGTTACCCGGGGAGCTGTTTTTT.

This clonotype was seen ten or more times. CDR3 nucleotides: TGCGCCAGCAGCACCGGGTCAGGGGTGGAGCCCCAGCATTTT. Translating it yields CASSTGSGVEPQHF. The rearrangement links TRBV5-1 to TRBJ1-5, with a weak D call TRBD1 (6 bases). Trimming removed 4 bases at V and 8 bases at J, with 16 bases between. The germline CDR1 and CDR2 sequences are SGHRS and YFSETQ. The length of the CDR3 is 14 residues.

This clonotype was detected many times. This chain links TRBV29-1 with TRBJ1-4; D gene unclear. Trimming removed 5 bases at V and 0 bases at J, with 4 bases between. The CDR3 covers 12 residues. CDR1 and CDR2 from the germline V gene are SQVTM and ANQGSEA. The chain's CDR3 is CSVYATNEKLFF. The CDR3 coding sequence is TGCAGCGTTTATGCAACTAATGAAAAACTGTTTTTT.

Ten or more counts support this clonotype. The gene calls are TRBV5-1 and TRBJ1-6; possible D gene TRBD1, 5 bases. There are 15 residues in the CDR3. In germline, CDR1 is SGHRS, CDR2 YFSETQ. Trimming removed 2 bases at V and 7 bases at J, with 13 bases between. In DNA, the CDR3 is TGCGCCAGCAGCTTTAGCGGGACTGAAAATTCACCCCTCCACTTT. Its translation is CASSFSGTENSPLHF.

With respect to this clonotype: Just one base apart from a much larger clone, this may be a read error. The chain carries TRBV9 and TRBJ2-1; a possible D gene is TRBD1 (5 bases). The CDR3 sequence is 16 residues long. V was shortened by 4 bases and J by 9 bases, with 23 bases between the two germline ends. Germline values: CDR1 SGDLS, CDR2 YYNGEE. The CDR3 DNA sequence: TGTGCCAGCAGCAGGGGTTGGGGAAAGGCCAAGGCTGAGCAGTTCTTC. Amino acid sequence: CASSRGWGKAKAEQFF.

At least ten counts were recorded for this clonotype. V gene TRBV20-1 combines with J gene TRBJ1-6, with 9 bases lining up with TRBD1. Per germline, CDR1 DFQATT and CDR2 SNEGSKA (reference sequence). The CDR3 contains 13 residues. Trimming at V came to 6 bases and at J to 7 bases, leaving 4 bases not matched to a gene. The CDR3 DNA reads TGCAGTGCCACCGGGACAGGGAATTCACCCCTCCACTTT. Translated, it gives CSATGTGNSPLHF.

The sample holds many counts of this clonotype. This chain links TRBV5-1 with TRBJ2-6; 7 nucleotides agree with TRBD2. The CDR3 loop spans 16 amino acids. The germline V gene has CDR1 SGHRS and CDR2 YFSETQ. Unmatched junction bases numbered 2, after V lost 0 bases and J lost 2 bases. CDR3 nucleotide sequence: TGCGCCAGCAGCTTGGGGGGGGGTGCTGGGGCCAACGTCCTGACTTTC. Its translation is CASSLGGGAGANVLTF.

This clonotype has ten or more counts. This chain joins TRBV12-3 or TRBV12-4 and TRBJ2-3; 8 positions agree with TRBD2. V trimming: 3 bases; J trimming: 7 bases; junction bases outside the gene matches: 9. The length of the CDR3 is 15 residues. CDR3 sequence: CASSFTAGGANTQYF. CDR3 nucleotide sequence: TGTGCCAGCAGTTTTACCGCGGGGGGCGCGAATACGCAGTATTTT.